The T cell receptor beta chain described here comes from a study of regulatory T cells in long-lasting Graves disease. The CDR3 sequence runs 12 residues, both termini included. Arm-PCR with iRepertoire HTBI primers amplified the CDR3 regions for these TCR beta libraries. MiXCR was run by TCRdb on the multiplex PCR reads, yielding one entry per CDR3 protein. The repertoire holds a few hundred thousand distinct CDR3 sequences, with about 15% as singletons. This clonotype was observed many times. It is unclear where the CDR3 begins or ends on the DNA, so no DNA is shown, and the CDR3 is as TCRdb lists it. As for time point: newly diagnosed GD, antithyroid drugs for less than 3 months. The TCR library used RNA extracted from PBMCs. These data were likewise used in another study, on T cells in Graves' hyperthyroidism and ophthalmopathy. That report adds: Diagnosis rested on symptoms, serum thyroxine and TRAb, thyroid ultrasound, and orbital computed tomography. A set of HTBI primers served as the primers for a first-round RT-PCR of the TCR CDR3.

Here the sequenced sample was peripheral blood mononuclear cells (PBMCs), taken at new diagnosis, from a patient treated with antithyroid drugs. The chain carries TRBV12-3 or TRBV12-4 and TRBJ1-1. The clonotype was recovered from a woman aged 40 to 50 with Graves disease. Here the CDR3 reads CASSTSWAEAFF.